Below are 13 T cell receptor beta chains sequenced from a single sample in a study of beta chain features in type 1 diabetes. Study results and caveats: TCRB CDR3s were moderately but significantly shorter in Type 1 diabetes patients in all four CD4+ subsets.

Sequenced material consisted of expressed TCRB transcripts (all of the isolated RNA was reverse transcribed). Generated by immunoSEQ multiplex PCR, the TCRdb table keeps only in-frame clones and is missing some. The sample holds approximately 170,000 clones; 7% to 9% are singletons and the top ten take 0.5%. No cognate antigen is known for these TCRs. The specimen sequenced was central memory CD4+ T cells from blood. The receptor set was obtained from a young man with type 1 diabetes.

This clone has more than one count but fewer than ten. The chain is built from TRBV5-1 and TRBJ2-2; 7 nucleotides align to TRBD2. The CDR3 is made up of 14 amino acids. CDR1 SGHRS and CDR2 YFSETQ come from the germline V gene. The junction had 2 bases not matched to a gene; V was cut back by 3 bases and J by 3 bases. The CDR3 region is CASSWLADTGELFF. Here the CDR3 DNA reads TGCGCCAGCAGCTGGCTAGCGGACACCGGGGAGCTGTTTTTT.

J is TRBJ1-2 and V is TRBV5-1; a possible D gene is TRBD1 (5 bases). CDR3 length equals 13 residues. CDR1 and CDR2 from the germline V gene are SGHRS and YFSETQ. V lost 0 bases and J 6 bases, leaving 9 bases between the germline ends. The CDR3 DNA reads TGCGCCAGCAGCTTGGGGGGCGCGGATGGCTACACCTTC. Residues: CASSLGGADGYTF.

This clone was counted only a few times. This sequence joins TRBV5-1 and TRBJ2-2, with 8 positions matching TRBD2. V was pared by 0 bases and J by 8 bases, with 9 bases of the junction left unmatched. This CDR3 has 16 residues. From germline, CDR1 is SGHRS and CDR2 YFSETQ. The CDR3 loop is CASSLGQAGVAGELFF. In nucleotides, the CDR3 is TGCGCCAGCAGCTTGGGACAAGCGGGAGTTGCGGGGGAGCTGTTTTTT.

V and J are TRBV28 and TRBJ2-5, with a tentative D call TRBD1 (5 bases). This CDR3 region has 13 residues. CDR1 and CDR2 from the germline V gene are MDHEN and SYDVKM. Between the trimmed V and J ends, which lost 10 bases and 2 bases, there was a span of 14 bases. The CDR3 sequence: CATSGDRQETQYF. The CDR3 region has the DNA TGTGCCACCTCTGGCGACAGACAAGAGACCCAGTACTTC.

The J gene is TRBJ2-5, the V gene TRBV29-1, with a possible D match to TRBD2 (5 bases). V lost 6 bases and J lost 5, with 16 bases in between. Per germline, CDR1 SQVTM and CDR2 ANQGSEA. The CDR3 has 13 amino acids. The CDR3 here is CSVRLAGGETQYF. CDR3 in DNA: TGCAGCGTCCGACTGGCGGGTGGGGAGACCCAGTACTTC.

This clone has a handful of counts. This chain links TRBV5-4 with TRBJ2-7, with D perhaps TRBD2 (5 bases). The V and J ends lost 4 bases and 0 bases respectively, with 11 bases between them. The CDR3 runs 14 residues. Germline loops: CDR1 SGHNT, CDR2 YYREEE (reference sequence). The DNA for the CDR3 is TGTGCCAGCAGCCAGGACTGGAGCTCCTACGAGCAGTACTTC. Its protein is CASSQDWSSYEQYF.

This clone was detected only a few times. V gene TRBV11-2 combines with J gene TRBJ2-2, with 8 bases fitting TRBD1. The junction had 8 bases not matched to a gene; V was cut back by 5 bases and J by 6 bases. Per the germline V gene, CDR1 is SGHAT and CDR2 is FQNNGV. CDR3 length equals 15 residues. The CDR3 loop is CASSPRQGQAGELFF. The CDR3 DNA follows: TGTGCCAGCAGCCCCCGACAGGGGCAGGCCGGGGAGCTGTTTTTT.

This clone was counted a few times. The chain couples TRBV15 to TRBJ2-3, with 9 positions matching TRBD1. The germline gives CDR1 LNHNV, CDR2 YYDKDF (reference sequence). CDR3 size: 13 residues. V shed 8 bases, J shed 6 bases, and the junction held 6 bases outside the gene matches. The CDR3 DNA follows: TGTGCCACCGCTACAGGGGGCCTGGATACGCAGTATTTT. Its translation is CATATGGLDTQYF.

This clone has more than one count but fewer than ten. V usage is TRBV5-4 and J usage is TRBJ2-1, with TRBD1 identical over 12 bases. The CDR3 totals 15 residues. The germline V gene has CDR1 SGHNT and CDR2 YYREEE (reference sequence). V was clipped by 5 bases and J by 10 bases; unmatched bases: 10. The CDR3 DNA sequence: TGTGCCAGCAGTTCGGGACAGGGGGCTAGGAGGGAGCAGTTCTTC. Translation: CASSSGQGARREQFF.

This clone appeared a few times. The genes are TRBV6-1 and TRBJ2-5; 8 nucleotides match TRBD1. CDR1 is MNHNS, CDR2 SASEGT, per germline. Unmatched junction bases numbered 2, after V lost 2 bases and J lost 3 bases. The length of the CDR3 is 14 residues. The CDR3 DNA sequence: TGTGCCAGCAGTGAAAGACAGGGGAAAGAGACCCAGTACTTC. This sequence encodes CASSERQGKETQYF.

This chain links TRBV7-2 with TRBJ2-5, with D uncertain. V was clipped by 2 bases and J by 1 base, with 11 bases between them. The CDR3 has 15 residues. Germline values: CDR1 SGHTA, CDR2 FQGNSA. The CDR3 protein is CASSLFASTQETQYF. Here the CDR3 DNA reads TGTGCCAGCAGCTTATTCGCGTCAACCCAAGAGACCCAGTACTTC.

The chain is built from TRBV5-1 and TRBJ1-4; TRBD1 aligns across 7 bases. The length of the CDR3 is 15 residues. J lost 8 bases, V lost 3 bases, and 10 bases had no gene match. Per the germline V gene, CDR1 is SGHRS and CDR2 is YFSETQ. The CDR3 DNA follows: TGCGCCAGCAGCTCCGGACAGGCTGGCGAGGAAAAACTGTTTTTT. Translating gives CASSSGQAGEEKLFF.

The chain joins TRBV5-4 to TRBJ2-5; a possible D gene is TRBD1 (5 bases). The CDR3 runs 15 residues. Germline CDR1 and CDR2: SGHNT and YYREEE (reference sequence). Trimming cost V 0 bases and J 5 bases, with 14 bases left between them. CDR3: CASSLGQGSRETQYF. The CDR3, as DNA: TGTGCCAGCAGCTTGGGCCAGGGCTCCCGGGAGACCCAGTACTTC.